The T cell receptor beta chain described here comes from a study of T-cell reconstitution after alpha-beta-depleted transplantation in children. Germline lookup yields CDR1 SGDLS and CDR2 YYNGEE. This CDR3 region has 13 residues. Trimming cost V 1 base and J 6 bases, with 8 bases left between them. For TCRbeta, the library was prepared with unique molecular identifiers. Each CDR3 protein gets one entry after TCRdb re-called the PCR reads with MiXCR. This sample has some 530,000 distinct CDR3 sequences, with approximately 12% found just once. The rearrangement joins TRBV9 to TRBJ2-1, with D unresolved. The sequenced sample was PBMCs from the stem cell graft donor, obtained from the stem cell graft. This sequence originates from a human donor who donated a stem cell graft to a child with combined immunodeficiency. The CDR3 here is CASSVSTGNEQFF. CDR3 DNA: TGTGCCAGCAGCGTATCAACCGGCAATGAGCAGTTCTTC.